These 14 T cell receptor beta chains originate from one sample sequenced in a study of blood T cell repertoires in COVID-19. Assay used: immunoSEQ multiplex PCR; TCRdb lists only in-frame clones, some missing. The table lists under 95,000 clones, about 89% of them singletons. Sequencing was performed on peripheral blood. These receptors were obtained from a woman aged 50 to 60 in a cohort sampled during active COVID-19.

J is TRBJ2-7 and V is TRBV3-1 (or the pseudogene TRBV3-2), with 9 positions matching TRBD1. CDR3 length: 15 residues. Germline CDR1 LGHDT, CDR2 YNNKEL (reference sequence). V lost 4 bases and J lost 4; bases outside the gene matches: 8. The CDR3 bases are TGTGCCAGCAGCCGAGGAGGACAGGGGATTTACGAGCAGTACTTC. As protein: CASSRGGQGIYEQYF.

The chain couples TRBV6-6 to TRBJ2-3; TRBD2 matches at 8 bases. CDR3 size: 18 residues. CDR1 and CDR2 from the germline V gene are MNHNY and SVGAGI (reference sequence). V gave up 5 bases and J gave up 0 bases; unmatched junction bases: 13. CDR3 region: CASSPGASGLWSTDTQYF. The CDR3 coding sequence is TGTGCCAGCAGTCCCGGGGCTAGCGGGCTCTGGAGCACAGATACGCAGTATTTT.

This clone is a singleton in its sample. The genes are TRBV7-3 and TRBJ2-3; 7 nucleotides agree with TRBD1. With V trimmed by 5 bases and J by 2 bases, 7 bases remained unmatched. The CDR3 spans 15 residues. The germline CDR1 and CDR2 sequences are SGHTA and FQGTGA. The CDR3 DNA sequence: TGTGCCAGCAGCCCGGACAGGACTTACACAGATACGCAGTATTTT. Its translation: CASSPDRTYTDTQYF.

The V and J genes are TRBV28 and TRBJ2-5, with 7 bases that match TRBD2. Germline CDR1 MDHEN, CDR2 SYDVKM. The CDR3 is 16 residues long. Trimming removed 6 bases from V and 9 bases from J; junction bases left unmatched: 19. CDR3 coding DNA: TGTGCCAGCAGCCCGAATCTAGCGGTGGGAGGTTTGGCCCAGTACTTC. As protein: CASSPNLAVGGLAQYF.

This chain connects TRBV29-1 to TRBJ1-2, with TRBD1 as a possible D gene (5 bases). Germline V gene lookup returns CDR1 SQVTM and CDR2 ANQGSEA. V was cut by 4 bases and J by 2 bases, with 11 bases left in between. This CDR3 comprises 13 residues. The CDR3 loop reads CSVVGPPNYGYTF. CDR3 sequence (DNA): TGCAGCGTTGTGGGGCCGCCAAACTATGGCTACACCTTC.

CDR3 sequence reads: CASSPGTENSPLHF. The CDR3 DNA reads TGTGCCAGCAGCCCAGGGACAGAGAATTCACCCCTCCACTTT. This chain connects TRBV7-3 to TRBJ1-6; 7 bases match TRBD1. Trimming took 5 bases from V and 7 from J; bases not matched to a gene: 5. The germline V gene encodes CDR1 SGHTA and CDR2 FQGTGA. This CDR3 region has 14 residues.

The CDR3 protein is CASSYQGRYGYTF. The CDR3 nucleotides are TGTGCCAGCAGTTACCAAGGGAGGTATGGCTACACCTTC. V usage is TRBV6-5 and J usage is TRBJ1-2; the D is unclear. This CDR3 is built from 13 residues. From germline, CDR1 is MNHEY and CDR2 SVGAGI. Trimming shortened V by 2 bases and J by 5 bases, and 9 bases separated the two germline ends.

The chain joins TRBV25-1 to TRBJ2-7; D is perhaps TRBD2 (6 bases). Germline V gene data show CDR1 as MGHDK and CDR2 as SYGVNS. V lost 5 bases and J lost 2, with 10 bases in between. This CDR3 has 13 residues. CDR3 nucleotides: TGTGCCAGCAGTCGGGGGAACCCCTACGAGCAGTACTTC. Encoded protein: CASSRGNPYEQYF.

The genes are TRBV10-3 and TRBJ2-7; the D gene is possibly TRBD1 (6 bases). Germline loops: CDR1 ENHRY, CDR2 SYGVKD. Trimming took off 0 bases at V and 7 bases at J, with 10 bases between the two ends. The CDR3 has 13 residues. CDR3 nucleotide sequence: TGTGCCATCAGTGAGTCGGGGGCTGGGGAGCAGTACTTC. It is translated as CAISESGAGEQYF.

The rearrangement links TRBV7-9 to TRBJ2-7; perhaps TRBD2 as D (5 bases). CDR3 length: 14 amino acids. V was trimmed by 3 bases and J by 1 base, leaving 10 bases between them. Germline CDR1 SEHNR, CDR2 FQNEAQ (reference sequence). The CDR3 nucleotides are TGTGCCAGCAGCTTGGTTGCGGGTTCCTACGAGCAGTACTTC. Amino acids: CASSLVAGSYEQYF.

Concerning this clone: The same CDR3 arises from other DNA sequences in this sample as well. The chain has TRBV5-1 and TRBJ2-7, with 10 bases fitting TRBD1. This CDR3 contains 14 residues. Per germline, CDR1 SGHRS and CDR2 YFSETQ. The ends lost 4 bases at V and 4 bases at J; junction bases unmatched: 5. CDR3 loop: CASSPGQGSYEQYF. In DNA, the CDR3 is TGCGCCAGCAGCCCGGGACAGGGGTCTTACGAGCAGTACTTC.

This rearrangement joins TRBV28 to TRBJ2-4, with 11 bases fitting TRBD2. Germline loops: CDR1 MDHEN, CDR2 SYDVKM. J lost 8 bases, V lost 8 bases, and 8 bases had no gene match. The CDR3 is 14 amino acids. CDR3 sequence (DNA): TGTGCCAGCTTAGCGGGAGGGCCGAGGGACATTCAGTACTTC. It encodes CASLAGGPRDIQYF.

The chain recombines TRBV15 with TRBJ2-1; TRBD1 matches 9 bases. J lost 10 bases, V lost 3 bases, and 10 bases had no gene match. The germline CDR1 and CDR2 sequences are LNHNV and YYDKDF (reference sequence). This CDR3 comprises 15 residues. CDR3 sequence reads: CATSRDRGLSGEQFF. CDR3 nucleotides: TGTGCCACCAGCAGGGACAGGGGTTTGTCGGGGGAGCAGTTCTTC.

The chain employs TRBV6-2 or TRBV6-3 and TRBJ1-1; a possible D gene is TRBD1 (6 bases). Germline V lookup: CDR1 MNHEY, CDR2 SVGEGT. The CDR3 has 16 residues. V was shortened by 4 bases and J by 0 bases, with 15 bases between the two germline ends. CDR3 coding DNA: TGTGCCAGCAGTTTACAGGGCCGTTGGGTGAACACTGAAGCTTTCTTT. It codes for CASSLQGRWVNTEAFF.